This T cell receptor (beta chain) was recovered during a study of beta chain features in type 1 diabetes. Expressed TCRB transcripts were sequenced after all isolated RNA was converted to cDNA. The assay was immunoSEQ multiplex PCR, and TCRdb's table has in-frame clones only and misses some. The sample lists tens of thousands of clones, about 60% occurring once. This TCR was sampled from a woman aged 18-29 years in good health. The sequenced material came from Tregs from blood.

The CDR3 reads CASSLAQGAVRETQYF. As DNA, the CDR3 is TGTGCCAGCAGCTTGGCCCAGGGGGCGGTGAGAGAGACCCAGTACTTC. The chain links TRBV5-4 to TRBJ2-5; 8 bases fit TRBD1. Germline CDR1 is SGHNT and CDR2 is YYREEE (reference sequence). The CDR3 is made up of 16 amino acids. Trimming cost V 0 bases and J 4 bases; bases outside gene matches: 8.